The T cell receptor beta chain described here comes from a study of T-cell reconstitution after alpha-beta-depleted transplantation in children. The CDR3 runs to 18 residues. J gave up 7 bases and V 3 bases, and 12 bases lay outside the gene matches. Germline CDR1 is MDHEN and CDR2 is SYDVKM. Study-wide results and caveats: Elevated TCRbeta diversity at day 60 was traced, in some patients, to surviving recipient T cells and thymic progenitors. T cells produced anew were the main source of T-cell counts and diversity one year after transplant. Reportedly, only several hundred clones from non-depleted graft cells drove alpha-beta T-cell counts at about two months.

During its preparation, the TCRbeta library received unique molecular identifiers. MiXCR, run by TCRdb on the PCR reads, gives a single entry per CDR3 protein. The sample comprises 95,000 to 150,000 distinct CDR3 sequences, 20% to 25% of which are singletons, and 10% to 13% rests with the top ten. This clonotype was seen many times. Its antigen is currently unknown. J is TRBJ1-6 and V is TRBV28; 10 nucleotides align to TRBD1. The clonotype was recovered from a male patient under 10 years old who had a stem cell transplant for chronic granulomatous disease, so the T cells may come from the graft donor. The sequencing here drew on PBMCs, mostly from graft donor cells, taken 180 days after TCRalphabeta/CD19-depleted stem cell transplant. This CDR3 reads CASSFPVTGGPGNSPLHF. CDR3 nucleotides: TGTGCCAGCAGTTTCCCCGTGACAGGGGGCCCGGGGAATTCACCCCTCCACTTT.